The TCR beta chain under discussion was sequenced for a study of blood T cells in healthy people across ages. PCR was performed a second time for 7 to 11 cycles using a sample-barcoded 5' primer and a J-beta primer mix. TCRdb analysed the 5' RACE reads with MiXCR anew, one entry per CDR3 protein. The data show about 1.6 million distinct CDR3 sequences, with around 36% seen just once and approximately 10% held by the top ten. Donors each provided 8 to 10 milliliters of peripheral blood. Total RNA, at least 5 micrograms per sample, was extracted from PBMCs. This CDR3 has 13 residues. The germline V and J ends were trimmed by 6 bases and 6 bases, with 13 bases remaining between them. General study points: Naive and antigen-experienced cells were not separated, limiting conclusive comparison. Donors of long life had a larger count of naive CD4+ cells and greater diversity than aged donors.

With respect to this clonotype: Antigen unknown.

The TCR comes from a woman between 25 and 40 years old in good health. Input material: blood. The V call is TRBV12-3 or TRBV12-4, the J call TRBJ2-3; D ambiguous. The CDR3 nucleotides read TGTGCCAGCAGGAGAGTCGGACCGGATACGCAGTATTTT. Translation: CASRRVGPDTQYF.